These T cell receptor beta chains were read from a single sample in a study of T cells in Graves' hyperthyroidism and ophthalmopathy. TCRdb redid the calling of the multiplex PCR reads with MiXCR, one entry per CDR3 protein. The sample yields about 250,000 distinct CDR3 sequences, over 12% seen once. The material sequenced was blood. These TCRs come from a woman aged 50 to 60 with Graves' hyperthyroidism that later progressed to Graves' ophthalmopathy. The CDR3 runs from the conserved cysteine through the conserved F or W. Fields, in order: V gene, CDR3 length, clone size, J gene, D gene, CDR3 protein, CDR3 DNA. The D gene is left open where the match is weak. Some rows have no size entry. The others give once, few or many, or a class for an expanded clone.

TRBV28	15	many	TRBJ1-5	-	CASSPRGGSNQPQHF	TGTGCCAGCAGTCCCCGCGGGGGAAGCAATCAGCCCCAGCATTTT
TRBV4-1	20	-	TRBJ1-1	-	CASLQLSQGQGRYGGTEAFF	TGCGCCAGCCTTCAACTTAGCCAGGGGCAGGGGAGATATGGGGGCACTGAAGCTTTCTTT
TRBV12-3/TRBV12-4	15	many	TRBJ1-6	-	CASTLLGGSNSPLHF	TGTGCCAGCACTCTCCTCGGGGGGAGCAATTCACCCCTCCACTTT
TRBV13	14	-	TRBJ1-1	-	CASSFRSADTEAFF	TGTGCCAGCAGCTTCCGGTCGGCGGACACTGAAGCTTTCTTT
TRBV12-3/TRBV12-4	14	many	TRBJ1-5	-	CASSFTAGNQPQHF	TGTGCCAGCAGCTTCACGGCGGGGAATCAGCCCCAGCATTTT
TRBV7-2	13	-	TRBJ2-7	-	CASSARRAYEQYF	TGTGCCAGCAGCGCAAGAAGGGCCTACGAGCAGTACTTC
TRBV4-1	16	many	TRBJ2-7	TRBD2	CASSRPSGSSAYEQYF	TGCGCCAGCAGCCGTCCTAGCGGGAGTTCTGCGTACGAGCAGTACTTC
TRBV12-3/TRBV12-4	14	many	TRBJ2-7	TRBD2	CASSLTSGVYEQYF	TGTGCCAGCAGTTTGACTAGCGGGGTTTACGAGCAGTACTTC
TRBV19	15	-	TRBJ1-2	-	CASSPLGDRGYGYTF	TGTGCCAGTAGCCCTTTGGGGGATCGCGGCTATGGCTACACCTTC
TRBV2	14	-	TRBJ2-5	-	CASSEGEALETQYF	TGTGCCAGCAGTGAGGGGGAGGCATTAGAGACCCAGTACTTC
TRBV18	13	many	TRBJ1-1	-	CASSRQEPAEAFF	TGTGCCAGCTCGCGACAGGAGCCGGCTGAAGCTTTCTTT
TRBV7-9	12	many	TRBJ1-2	-	CASSLTSYGYTF	TGTGCCAGCAGCTTAACATCATATGGCTACACCTTC
TRBV12-3/TRBV12-4	12	many	TRBJ1-5	-	CASSWADQPQHF	TGTGCCAGCAGTTGGGCTGATCAGCCCCAGCATTTT
TRBV28	16	many	TRBJ2-7	TRBD2	CASSSPRWEGSYEQYF	TGTGCCAGCAGTTCGCCCCGGTGGGAGGGCTCCTACGAGCAGTACTTC
TRBV11-2	15	-	TRBJ1-1	TRBD1	CASSLDGGGADEAFF	TGTGCCAGCAGCTTAGATGGAGGGGGCGCGGATGAAGCTTTCTTT
TRBV27	15	many	TRBJ2-1	TRBD1	CASSSSSRGLNEQFF	TGTGCCAGCAGTTCTAGTTCCAGGGGGCTAAATGAGCAGTTCTTC
TRBV20-1	12	few	TRBJ2-3	-	CSARFPGDTQYF	TGCAGTGCTAGATTCCCGGGAGATACGCAGTATTTT
TRBV4-2	18	many	TRBJ1-1	TRBD1	CASSRNPGQGGMNTEAFF	TGTGCCAGCAGCCGAAACCCGGGACAGGGAGGGATGAACACTGAAGCTTTCTTT
TRBV7-2	14	many	TRBJ2-3	-	CASSSQKGTDTQYF	TGTGCCAGCAGCTCCCAAAAGGGGACAGATACGCAGTATTTT
TRBV10-3	15	-	TRBJ2-5	TRBD2	CAISGSSGVGETQYF	TGTGCCATCAGTGGCTCGAGCGGGGTGGGGGAGACCCAGTACTTC
TRBV5-1	13	many	TRBJ2-3	-	CASRGRATDTQYF	TGCGCCAGCAGGGGAAGAGCGACAGATACGCAGTATTTT
TRBV2	12	many	TRBJ2-3	-	CASSPQADTQYF	TGTGCCAGCAGCCCCCAAGCAGATACGCAGTATTTT
TRBV28	12	many	TRBJ2-1	-	CASNPSGGEQFF	TGTGCCAGCAACCCATCTGGAGGGGAGCAGTTCTTC
TRBV6-8	17	few	TRBJ1-3	-	CARGLTGHSFSGNTIYF	TGTGCCAGGGGGTTGACAGGACACTCTTTCTCTGGAAACACCATATATTTT
TRBV9	18	few	TRBJ2-3	TRBD2	CASSYGLAGRSSTDTQYF	TGTGCCAGCAGCTACGGACTAGCGGGCCGTTCTAGCACAGATACGCAGTATTTT
TRBV30	14	many	TRBJ1-1	-	CAWSRGILNTEAFF	TGTGCCTGGAGTCGAGGAATACTGAACACTGAAGCTTTCTTT
TRBV5-6	13	few	TRBJ1-5	TRBD1	CASSPGGSQPQHF	TGTGCCAGCAGCCCAGGGGGCAGTCAGCCCCAGCATTTT
TRBV2	18	many	TRBJ1-5	TRBD1	CASSRFGTGVYSNQPQHF	TGTGCCAGCAGTCGATTCGGGACAGGAGTTTATAGCAATCAGCCCCAGCATTTT
TRBV27	15	many	TRBJ1-4	-	CASSPLWRADEKLFF	TGTGCCAGCAGCCCTCTGTGGAGGGCGGATGAAAAACTGTTTTTT
TRBV18	15	many	TRBJ1-3	-	CASSPLPQHGNTIYF	TGTGCCAGCTCACCACTGCCCCAACATGGAAACACCATATATTTT
TRBV20-1	15	many	TRBJ2-7	-	CSARLAGQSSYEQYF	TGCAGTGCTAGATTAGCAGGGCAAAGCTCCTACGAGCAGTACTTC
TRBV6-9	14	-	TRBJ2-3	-	CASSYIGTDDTQYF	TGTGCCAGCAGTTACATAGGGACGGATGATACGCAGTATTTT
TRBV2	16	many	TRBJ2-1	TRBD2	CASKTTLAGIINEQFF	TGTGCCAGCAAAACTACACTAGCGGGAATAATCAATGAGCAGTTCTTC
TRBV14	15	few	TRBJ1-1	-	CASSQGDRYITEAFF	TGTGCCAGCAGCCAAGGAGACAGGTATATCACTGAAGCTTTCTTT
TRBV18	15	-	TRBJ1-2	TRBD1	CASSPGQGALYGYTF	TGTGCCAGCTCACCGGGACAGGGTGCTCTCTATGGCTACACCTTC
TRBV20-1	15	many	TRBJ2-1	-	CSASQSGSSYNEQFF	TGCAGTGCTAGTCAAAGCGGCAGCTCCTACAATGAGCAGTTCTTC
TRBV30	14	many	TRBJ2-7	TRBD2	CAWRGLRSSYEQYF	TGTGCCTGGAGGGGACTACGAAGCTCCTACGAGCAGTACTTC
TRBV9	15	few	TRBJ2-7	-	CASSVGTTVSYEQYF	TGTGCCAGCAGCGTTGGCACGACAGTATCCTACGAGCAGTACTTC
TRBV15	16	many	TRBJ2-1	TRBD2	CATSRVGGTSGNEQFF	TGTGCCACCAGCAGAGTCGGGGGGACTAGTGGTAATGAGCAGTTCTTC
TRBV5-1	13	many	TRBJ2-5	-	CASSRAGAETQYF	TGCGCCAGCAGCCGGGCCGGGGCAGAGACCCAGTACTTC
TRBV28	18	once	TRBJ1-5	-	CASSDKDTSDYSNQPQHF	TGTGCCAGCAGCGACAAGGACACCTCCGACTATAGCAATCAGCCCCAGCATTTT
TRBV9	14	many	TRBJ1-1	TRBD1	CASSVVSGGTEAFF	TGTGCCAGCAGCGTAGTGTCAGGGGGCACTGAAGCTTTCTTT
TRBV12-3/TRBV12-4	13	few	TRBJ2-1	-	CASSLAGAGEQFF	TGTGCCAGCAGTTTAGCGGGAGCGGGTGAGCAGTTCTTC
TRBV18	16	many	TRBJ2-5	TRBD2	CASSRGTSGRRETQYF	TGTGCCAGCTCCCGCGGGACTAGCGGGAGGAGAGAGACCCAGTACTTC
TRBV10-2	13	few	TRBJ2-3	-	CASSEQGPDTQYF	TGCGCCAGCAGTGAACAGGGCCCAGATACGCAGTATTTT
TRBV5-5	16	many	TRBJ2-7	TRBD1	CASSVSPGQGTYEQYF	TGTGCCAGCAGCGTCTCACCGGGACAGGGCACCTACGAGCAGTACTTC
TRBV6-1	12	many	TRBJ1-4	-	CASGPLRRKLFF	TGTGCCAGCGGACCCCTACGTAGAAAACTGTTTTTT
TRBV10-3	14	-	TRBJ1-6	TRBD1	CAIREDRTNSPLHF	TGTGCCATCAGAGAGGACAGGACGAATTCACCCCTCCACTTT
TRBV20-1	14	many	TRBJ2-2	-	CSARNLLNTGELFF	TGCAGTGCTAGAAACCTCTTGAACACCGGGGAGCTGTTTTTT
TRBV29-1	16	-	TRBJ2-1	TRBD2	CSVFFQTSGSMYEQSF	TGCAGCGTTTTCTTCCAGACTAGCGGGAGTATGTATGAGCAGTCCTTC
TRBV7-8	14	few	TRBJ2-7	-	CASSSRGRSYEQYF	TGTGCCAGCAGCTCCCGGGGTCGATCCTACGAGCAGTACTTC
TRBV4-2	15	-	TRBJ1-1	-	CASSQDTGMGTEAFF	TGTGCCAGCAGCCAAGATACAGGGATGGGCACTGAAGCTTTCTTT
TRBV5-6	15	many	TRBJ2-7	-	CASSLNRLTGYEQYF	TGTGCCAGCAGCTTGAACCGACTCACAGGCTACGAGCAGTACTTC
TRBV7-2	16	many	TRBJ2-2	-	CASTNHGGKNTGELFF	TGTGCCAGCACCAATCATGGGGGGAAGAACACCGGGGAGCTGTTTTTT
TRBV29-1	13	-	TRBJ2-7	TRBD2	CSVEVGGAYEQYF	TGCAGCGTTGAAGTCGGGGGGGCCTACGAGCAGTACTTC
TRBV28	14	many	TRBJ2-1	-	CASSFHSSYNEQFF	TGTGCCAGCAGTTTCCATAGCTCCTACAATGAGCAGTTCTTC
TRBV20-1	15	many	TRBJ1-1	-	CSARALGRTYTEAFF	TGCAGTGCTAGAGCTTTGGGACGGACGTACACTGAAGCTTTCTTT
TRBV11-1	14	few	TRBJ1-6	-	CASSFFQAVGPLHF	TGTGCCAGCAGCTTTTTCCAGGCGGTGGGGCCCCTCCACTTT
TRBV15	16	many	TRBJ2-3	TRBD2	CATSREGLAGADTQYF	TGTGCCACCAGCAGGGAAGGACTAGCGGGAGCAGATACGCAGTATTTT